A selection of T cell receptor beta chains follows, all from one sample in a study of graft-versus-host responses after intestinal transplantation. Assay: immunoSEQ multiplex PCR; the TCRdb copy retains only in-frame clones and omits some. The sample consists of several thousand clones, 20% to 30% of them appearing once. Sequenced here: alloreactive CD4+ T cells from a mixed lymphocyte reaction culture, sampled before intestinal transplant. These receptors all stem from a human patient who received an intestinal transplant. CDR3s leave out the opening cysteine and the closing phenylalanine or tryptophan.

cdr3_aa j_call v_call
ASSLFGENTEAF TRBJ1-1 TRBV7-3
ASSIQGANTEAF TRBJ1-1 TRBV19
ASSSPGSYGYT TRBJ1-2 TRBV7-9
ASSLLPTEAF TRBJ1-1 TRBV7-9
ASSYTLTDTQY TRBJ2-3 TRBV6-5
ASSPLGAGGRGEQF TRBJ2-1 TRBV7-7
ASSPSYRDRENYGYT TRBJ1-2 TRBV25-1
ATSKHNQPQH TRBJ1-5 TRBV15
TSSSCIVRKTYGYT TRBJ1-2 TRBV1
ASSYRAIGGAKTEAF TRBJ1-1 TRBV6-7
ASSYSLTGSGSPLH TRBJ1-6 TRBV6-5
AISEYQGSSYEQY TRBJ2-7 TRBV6-1
ASSLEAKARGLF TRBJ1-4 TRBV11-2
ASSSPGSYGYT TRBJ1-2 TRBV7-8
ASSPSNEKLF TRBJ1-4 TRBV5-8
ASSRTAKNYGYT TRBJ1-2 TRBV6-5
ASSAMKDPDTQY TRBJ2-3 TRBV7-7
ASSYWGQGNTEAF TRBJ1-1 TRBV6-6
ASSATPGYEQY TRBJ2-7 TRBV11-2
ASSFQVPYEQY TRBJ2-7 TRBV7-2
ASSPFGTGEKLF TRBJ1-4 TRBV18
ASSEPVAWGTDTQY TRBJ2-3 TRBV5-1
SVTYRDNEQF TRBJ2-1 TRBV29-1
ASSTTGTGKSQPQH TRBJ1-5 TRBV6-4
ASSLARQGVKLF TRBJ1-4 TRBV7-4
ASSGTSGTYEQY TRBJ2-7 TRBV19
ASSDPFSNQPQH TRBJ1-5 TRBV10-2
ASHTGGGYEQY TRBJ2-7 TRBV5-1
ASSLVGQGYGYT TRBJ1-2 TRBV5-4
ASSEVVTRVYEQY TRBJ2-7 TRBV6-9
AWSIGLAGIDTQY TRBJ2-3 TRBV30
ASSELGGSSYNEQF TRBJ2-1 TRBV25-1
ASSYGDRKIYGYT TRBJ1-2 TRBV6-6
ASSTGQGSYGYT TRBJ1-2 TRBV2
ASSPRDRGTGEQY TRBJ2-7 TRBV19
ASTWDRGQFEQF TRBJ2-1 TRBV6-1
ASKGQGGGEAF TRBJ1-1 TRBV19
ASSFVVGPSYEQY TRBJ2-7 TRBV11-2
ASTPRSQREAF TRBJ1-1 TRBV6-6